One T cell receptor (beta chain) is described in this entry. Antigen: not known. The data belong to a study of T cell responses to AZD1222 COVID-19 vaccine. Study-level findings and limits: Dominant CD4 TCR responses targeted spike regions 160-218 and 743-854. Unmutated variant regions are reportedly the target of nearly half of TCRs that are spike-specific. Repertoire collection took place solely once the T cell response had peaked.

Produced via immunoSEQ multiplex PCR; TCRdb's table is partial and in-frame only. The sample yields tens of thousands of clones, roughly four fifths seen once. The germline V gene encodes CDR1 LGHNA and CDR2 YNFKEQ. CDR3 length equals 19 residues. V lost 2 bases, J lost 5 bases, and 14 bases stayed unmatched. Sequenced here: peripheral blood, sampled 28 days after the second AZD1222 dose. This chain connects TRBV4-2 to TRBJ2-5, with TRBD2 matching over 13 bases. The source of this sequence is an adult who received the AZD1222 COVID-19 vaccine. CDR3 bases: TGTGCCAGCAGCCAAACCGGGACTAGCGGGATTGCTGGTATGGAGACCCAGTACTTC. Its translation is CASSQTGTSGIAGMETQYF.